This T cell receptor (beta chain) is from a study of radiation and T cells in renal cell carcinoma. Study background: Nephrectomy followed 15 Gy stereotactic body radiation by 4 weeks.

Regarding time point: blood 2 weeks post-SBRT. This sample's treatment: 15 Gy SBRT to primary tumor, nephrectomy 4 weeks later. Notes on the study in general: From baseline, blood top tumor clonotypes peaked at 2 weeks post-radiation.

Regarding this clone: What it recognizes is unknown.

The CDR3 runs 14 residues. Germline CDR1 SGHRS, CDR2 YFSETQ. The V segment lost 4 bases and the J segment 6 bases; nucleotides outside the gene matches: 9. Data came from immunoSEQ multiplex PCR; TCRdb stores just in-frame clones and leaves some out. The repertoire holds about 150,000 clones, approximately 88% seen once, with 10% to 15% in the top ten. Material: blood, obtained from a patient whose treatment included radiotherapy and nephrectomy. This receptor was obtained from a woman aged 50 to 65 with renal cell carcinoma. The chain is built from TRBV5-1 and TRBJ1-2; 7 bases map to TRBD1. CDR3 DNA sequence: TGCGCCAGCAGCGGGGGACAGAAAGCCAATGGCTACACCTTC. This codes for CASSGGQKANGYTF.